These T cell receptor beta chains were read from a single sample in a study of T-cell reconstitution after alpha-beta-depleted transplantation in children. TCRdb analysed the PCR reads with MiXCR anew, one entry per CDR3 protein. The sample holds some 390,000 distinct CDR3 sequences; just over 20% are singletons and the top ten take less than 4.5%. The sample consisted of PBMCs from the stem cell graft donor, taken from the stem cell graft. Receptors were obtained from a human donor who donated a stem cell graft to a child with acute myeloid leukemia. Both conserved end residues are part of each CDR3. Fields, in order: CDR3 protein, V gene, J gene.

CATRTGTAPNEQFF,TRBV24-1,TRBJ2-1
CASSLGGGREFF,TRBV5-6,TRBJ2-1
CASRARGSTGELFF,TRBV12-3/TRBV12-4,TRBJ2-2
CATSDHGQGDRYEQYF,TRBV24-1,TRBJ2-7
CASRQNSYEQYF,TRBV5-1,TRBJ2-7
CASSLAGVRREQYF,TRBV2,TRBJ2-7
CASHSASYNEQFF,TRBV19,TRBJ2-1
CASMQTSRPDTQYF,TRBV25-1,TRBJ2-3
CSARDSNYEQYF,TRBV29-1,TRBJ2-7
CSAITGGGAGELFF,TRBV20-1,TRBJ2-2
CASSPGRTGFDSGANVLTF,TRBV7-9,TRBJ2-6
CASGETQETQYF,TRBV28,TRBJ2-5
CASSPSPLGGSNQPQHF,TRBV5-1,TRBJ1-5
CASSPQEGGETQYF,TRBV12-3/TRBV12-4,TRBJ2-5
CASSLGPGQGLLNEQFF,TRBV12-3/TRBV12-4,TRBJ2-1
CASSLALGGAGELFF,TRBV5-1,TRBJ2-2
CSVNSGAGGEDTQYF,TRBV20-1,TRBJ2-3
CASSHKGGVQYF,TRBV6-6,TRBJ2-7
CASSPSSGHLATEAFF,TRBV12-3/TRBV12-4,TRBJ1-1
CSVEDPGGNYEQYF,TRBV29-1,TRBJ2-7
CSVSGTRNTGELFF,TRBV29-1,TRBJ2-2
CAWRGRGTDTQYF,TRBV30,TRBJ2-3
CASSSLPGVHGTGELFF,TRBV28,TRBJ2-2
CASSQGGSFYNEQFF,TRBV4-1,TRBJ2-1
CASSAQGGNTGELFF,TRBV5-1,TRBJ2-2